These 27 T cell receptor beta chains originate from one sample sequenced in a study of shared T cell receptors in the human thymus. The protocol was immunoSEQ multiplex PCR, while the TCRdb copy is restricted to in-frame clones and leaves out a portion. Of roughly 500,000 clones in the sample, more than 75% were seen once. The same specimen was also included in a second study, on human thymus T cells.

The source material was thymocytes. These TCRs come from a boy in the first two years of life with a congenital heart defect.

The chain has TRBV25-1 and TRBJ2-2; tentatively, D is TRBD1 (5 bases). V gave up 4 bases and J gave up 4 bases, with 22 bases separating them. Germline CDR1 and CDR2: MGHDK and SYGVNS. The CDR3 runs to 18 residues. CDR3 amino acids: CASSVNPGAGLATGELFF. The DNA for the CDR3 is TGTGCCAGCAGTGTAAACCCTGGGGCAGGGTTGGCCACCGGGGAGCTGTTTTTT.

This clone was seen once. This chain connects TRBV7-9 to TRBJ1-1; 7 bases align to TRBD1. CDR1 is SEHNR, CDR2 FQNEAQ, per germline (reference sequence). The length of the CDR3 is 16 residues. The trim removed 5 bases at V and 4 bases at J, leaving 13 bases unmatched. The CDR3 nucleotides read TGTGCCAGCAGCCTCGGGACAGAGGGTTGGGGCACTGAAGCTTTCTTT. Its translation is CASSLGTEGWGTEAFF.

J is TRBJ1-1 and V is TRBV7-9, with unresolved D. There are 18 residues in the CDR3. The V gene lost 2 bases and the J gene lost 1 base, with 20 bases spanning the gap. Germline lookup yields CDR1 SEHNR and CDR2 FQNEAQ (reference sequence). CDR3 amino acids: CASSLYHIRTGKNTEAFF. The CDR3 region has the DNA TGTGCCAGCAGCTTATATCACATTAGGACGGGAAAGAACACTGAAGCTTTCTTT.

The rearrangement links TRBV6-5 to TRBJ2-3; 7 bases fit TRBD2. Germline V CDR1 and CDR2: MNHEY, SVGAGI. The V gene end was trimmed by 4 bases and the J gene end by 0 bases; junction bases not matched to a gene: 4. The CDR3 spans 15 residues. CDR3 amino acids: CASSSAGDSTDTQYF. The CDR3 nucleotides are TGTGCCAGCAGTTCTGCGGGGGACAGCACAGATACGCAGTATTTT.

This chain links TRBV28 with TRBJ2-3; D is possibly TRBD2 (7 bases). Germline CDR1 reads MDHEN; CDR2 reads SYDVKM. This CDR3 region has 11 residues. Between the trimmed V and J ends, which lost 6 bases and 11 bases, there was a span of 12 bases. The CDR3 protein is CASRGRDKQYF. The CDR3 DNA is TGTGCCAGCAGAGGGAGGGACAAGCAGTATTTT.

V gene TRBV15 combines with J gene TRBJ2-5; 10 nucleotides line up with TRBD1. The V gene end was trimmed by 2 bases and the J gene end by 3 bases; junction bases not matched to a gene: 6. The CDR3 contains 16 residues. CDR1 is LNHNV, CDR2 YYDKDF, per germline (reference sequence). The CDR3 sequence is CATSRTGQGEEETQYF. DNA for the CDR3: TGTGCCACCAGCAGAACTGGACAGGGGGAGGAAGAGACCCAGTACTTC.

V and J are TRBV4-3 and TRBJ1-1; 8 bases map to TRBD1. This CDR3 contains 14 residues. CDR1 is LGHNA, CDR2 YSLEER, per germline. Trimming took 4 bases from V and 5 from J; bases not matched to a gene: 6. The CDR3 bases are TGCGCCAGCAGCCCCAGACAGGGGTGGACTGAAGCTTTCTTT. Protein sequence: CASSPRQGWTEAFF.

This clone appeared once. The CDR3 coding sequence is TGTGCCACGGAAACTGACGGGAGGCCCCCCTACAATGAGCAGTTCTTC. Its protein is CATETDGRPPYNEQFF. This chain joins TRBV10-3 and TRBJ2-1, with 7 nucleotides matching TRBD2. The CDR3 is 16 amino acids. J was trimmed by 2 bases and V by 10 bases; bases with no gene match: 14. Germline V gene sequence: CDR1 ENHRY, CDR2 SYGVKD.

This chain joins TRBV29-1 and TRBJ2-5, with 10 bases matching TRBD1. The J call is uncertain, as TRBJ2-7 better fits the DNA end. The germline V gene encodes CDR1 SQVTM and CDR2 ANQGSEA. This CDR3 region has 14 residues. The CDR3 region is CSVGSGQGTYEQYF. The CDR3 region has the DNA TGCAGCGTTGGCTCGGGACAGGGGACCTACGAGCAGTACTTC.

The chain has TRBV6-1 and TRBJ1-5; D is unclear. Trimming stripped 6 bases from V and 4 bases from J, with 13 bases between. Germline V lookup: CDR1 MNHNS, CDR2 SASEGT. The CDR3 extends over 14 amino acids. CDR3 DNA sequence: TGTGCCAGCAGGTACGAACAGAAGAATCAGCCCCAGCATTTT. This encodes CASRYEQKNQPQHF.

This clone has only a few counts. The chain is built from TRBV15 and TRBJ2-7; 7 bases fit TRBD1. The CDR3 consists of 14 residues. V lost 5 bases, J lost 3 bases, and 7 bases stayed unmatched. CDR1 and CDR2 (germline): LNHNV, YYDKDF (reference sequence). The CDR3 DNA follows: TGTGCCACCAGCGCCCTGACAGGGCTCTACGAGCAGTACTTC. Translation: CATSALTGLYEQYF.

V is TRBV10-2 and J is TRBJ2-3, with 13 bases lining up with TRBD2. V lost 7 bases to trimming and J lost 4 bases; unmatched junction nucleotides: 14. Germline-derived CDR1 and CDR2 are WSHSY and SAAADI. There are 18 residues in the CDR3. CDR3 region: CASIQPGLAGRWADTQYF. CDR3 nucleotides: TGCGCCAGCATCCAACCGGGACTAGCGGGACGCTGGGCAGATACGCAGTATTTT.

This clone appeared a single time. The chain employs TRBV2 and TRBJ2-2; TRBD2 matches at 8 bases. CDR1 is SNHLY, CDR2 FYNNEI, per germline. The CDR3 spans 13 residues. With V trimmed by 4 bases and J by 6 bases, 1 base remained unmatched. The CDR3 DNA reads as TGTGCCAGCAGTGCTAGCGGGCCCGGGGAGCTGTTTTTT. It codes for CASSASGPGELFF.

The count of this clone is one. V is TRBV5-4 and J is TRBJ2-7; TRBD2 might be the D (5 bases). Germline V lookup: CDR1 SGHNT, CDR2 YYREEE (reference sequence). The CDR3 loop spans 16 amino acids. Between the trimmed V and J ends, which lost 2 bases and 5 bases, there was a span of 20 bases. CDR3 in amino acids: CASSFRPEVSADEQYF. CDR3 nucleotide sequence: TGTGCCAGCAGCTTTCGCCCGGAGGTCTCAGCGGACGAGCAGTACTTC.

This clone has a single count. The chain uses TRBV27 and TRBJ1-4; a weak D match, TRBD1 (5 bases). V was pared by 0 bases and J by 5 bases, with 10 bases between. The CDR3 totals 15 residues. CDR1 and CDR2 (germline): MNHEY, SMNVEV (reference sequence). The CDR3 reads CASSLSGGGNEKLFF. DNA of the CDR3: TGTGCCAGCAGTTTATCTGGGGGGGGAAATGAAAAACTGTTTTTT.

V and J are TRBV4-1 and TRBJ2-1, with unresolved D. The germline V and J ends were trimmed by 4 bases and 7 bases, with 17 bases remaining between them. Germline CDR1 is MGHRA and CDR2 is YSYEKL. This CDR3 spans 15 amino acids. DNA of the CDR3: TGCGCCAGCAGCCCCGGGTTAGGTCGGTCAAATGAGCAGTTCTTC. It translates to CASSPGLGRSNEQFF.

The chain has TRBV29-1 and TRBJ2-5; TRBD2 is a possible D gene (5 bases). CDR1 and CDR2 (germline): SQVTM, ANQGSEA. Trimming stripped 6 bases from V and 5 bases from J, with 25 bases between. The CDR3 spans 16 residues. Here the CDR3 DNA reads TGCAGCGTCGCACACCACGACGGGGTAGGAATGGAGACCCAGTACTTC. Translating gives CSVAHHDGVGMETQYF.

This clone was recorded only once. The chain joins TRBV4-2 to TRBJ2-7; 11 positions match TRBD2. Trimming took 4 bases from V and 4 from J; bases not matched to a gene: 9. CDR1 LGHNA and CDR2 YNFKEQ come from the germline V gene. The CDR3 consists of 16 residues. Here the CDR3 DNA reads TGTGCCAGCAGCCGATTTGGCGGGACTAGCGGTTACGAGCAGTACTTC. Translated: CASSRFGGTSGYEQYF.

This chain connects TRBV7-8 to TRBJ1-2, with 11 bases identical to TRBD1. The germline V gene has CDR1 SGHVS and CDR2 FQNEAQ. J lost 5 bases, V lost 1 base, and 12 bases had no gene match. This CDR3 has 18 residues. CDR3 DNA sequence: TGTGCCAGCAGCTTAGGGCGAGGACAGGGGGCGCGTGGGTATGGCTACACCTTC. It codes for CASSLGRGQGARGYGYTF. Full variable domain (remainder filled in from reference TRBV7-8 and TRBJ1-2): GAGVSQSPRYKVAKRGQDVALRCDPISGHVSLFWYQQALGQGPEFLTYFQNEAQLDKSGLPSDRFFAERPEGSVSTLKIQRTQQEDSAVYLCASSLGRGQGARGYGYTFGSGTRLTVV.

V usage is TRBV14 and J usage is TRBJ2-1; maybe TRBD2 (6 bases). Trimming shortened V by 4 bases and J by 0 bases, and 25 bases separated the two germline ends. This CDR3 is 20 amino acids long. In germline, CDR1 is SGHDN, CDR2 FVKESK. The CDR3 DNA follows: TGTGCCAGCAGCCCCCTTAGGCTAGTCGGACTATCGAGCTCCTACAATGAGCAGTTCTTC. Amino acid sequence: CASSPLRLVGLSSSYNEQFF.

The J gene is TRBJ1-4, the V gene TRBV27; D is ambiguous. V shed 4 bases and J shed 8 bases, with 11 bases lying between them. CDR3 size: 13 residues. Germline CDR1 reads MNHEY; CDR2 reads SMNVEV (reference sequence). CDR3 sequence reads: CASSSTAHEKLFF. In DNA form, the CDR3 reads TGTGCCAGCAGTTCCACAGCCCACGAAAAACTGTTTTTT. Full variable domain (remainder filled in from reference TRBV27 and TRBJ1-4): EAQVTQNPRYLITVTGKKLTVTCSQNMNHEYMSWYRQDPGLGLRQIYYSMNVEVTDKGDVPEGYKVSRKEKRNFPLILESPSPNQTSLYFCASSSTAHEKLFFGSGTQLSVL.

V is TRBV5-5 and J is TRBJ1-2; 9 bases map to TRBD1. Germline CDR1 reads SGHKS; CDR2 reads YYEKEE (reference sequence). The CDR3 is 14 amino acids. The V gene end was trimmed by 4 bases and the J gene end by 2 bases; junction bases not matched to a gene: 3. The CDR3 region has the DNA TGTGCCAGCAGCCAGGGGACAGGGAACTATGGCTACACCTTC. The encoded protein is CASSQGTGNYGYTF.

V gene TRBV10-2 combines with J gene TRBJ2-4; 12 bases map to TRBD1. J lost 0 bases, V lost 7 bases, and 7 bases had no gene match. This CDR3 has 17 residues. Per the germline V gene, CDR1 is WSHSY and CDR2 is SAAADI. The CDR3 region is CASTGQGAARAKNIQYF. Written as DNA, the CDR3 is TGCGCCAGCACGGGACAGGGGGCGGCTCGAGCCAAAAACATTCAGTACTTC.

V gene TRBV19 combines with J gene TRBJ2-1, with D unresolved. This CDR3 has 12 amino acids. In germline, CDR1 is LNHDA, CDR2 SQIVND (reference sequence). Trimming removed 11 bases at V and 1 base at J, with 9 bases between. DNA of the CDR3: TGTGCCTGCCAGGATTCCTACAATGAGCAGTTCTTC. It yields the protein CACQDSYNEQFF.

Only a few counts were recorded for this clone. V is TRBV15 and J is TRBJ2-5; 11 nucleotides agree with TRBD2. With V trimmed by 0 bases and J by 4 bases, 13 bases remained unmatched. The length of the CDR3 is 19 residues. The germline CDR1 and CDR2 sequences are LNHNV and YYDKDF (reference sequence). CDR3 region: CATSRDSPGWLAGGETQYF. In DNA form, the CDR3 reads TGTGCCACCAGCAGAGATTCCCCTGGATGGCTAGCGGGAGGAGAGACCCAGTACTTC.

J is TRBJ1-2 and V is TRBV2, with D tentatively TRBD1 (6 bases). Trimming shortened V by 0 bases and J by 8 bases, and 16 bases separated the two germline ends. From germline, CDR1 is SNHLY and CDR2 FYNNEI. There are 15 residues in the CDR3. CDR3: CASSEARQGSEGYTF. The CDR3 bases are TGTGCCAGCAGTGAAGCGCGTCAGGGGTCCGAAGGCTACACCTTC.

V gene TRBV2 combines with J gene TRBJ2-3, with D possibly TRBD2 on 6 matching bases. Germline assignment: CDR1 SNHLY and CDR2 FYNNEI. The V and J ends lost 7 bases and 2 bases respectively, with 10 bases between them. The CDR3 is 13 residues long. CDR3 region: CASTRTTTDTQYF. CDR3 nucleotide sequence: TGTGCCAGCACCCGGACTACCACAGATACGCAGTATTTT.